Below are 22 T cell receptor beta chains sequenced from a single sample in a study of shared clonotypes between healthy human individuals. The data were produced by immunoSEQ multiplex PCR, yet TCRdb's version contains in-frame clones alone and is incomplete. Among approximately 2.5 million clones, around nine tenths were seen once, and the ten largest hold 0.13% to 0.15%. The material sequenced was naive CD4+ T cells sorted from blood. Noted subset: CD45RA+ positively selected. Source of these receptors: a man between 18 and 29 years old in good health.

The rearrangement uses TRBV5-6 and TRBJ2-3; 9 bases fit TRBD1. The CDR3 is 15 amino acids. The germline V gene has CDR1 SGHDT and CDR2 YYEEEE. V trimming: 3 bases; J trimming: 2 bases; junction bases outside the gene matches: 4. CDR3 nucleotides: TGTGCCAGCAGCTCGGACAGGGGATTCACAGATACGCAGTATTTT. Its protein product is CASSSDRGFTDTQYF.

This chain joins TRBV11-3 and TRBJ2-3; D is perhaps TRBD2 (5 bases). V was cut by 0 bases and J by 1 base, with 11 bases left in between. This CDR3 has 16 amino acids. The germline V gene encodes CDR1 SGHNT and CDR2 YENEEA. CDR3 sequence reads: CASSLDLGSGTDTQYF. CDR3 sequence (DNA): TGTGCCAGCAGCTTAGATCTGGGTAGCGGCACAGATACGCAGTATTTT. Complete variable domain (other parts from reference TRBV11-3 and TRBJ2-3): EAGVVQSPRYKIIEKKQPVAFWCNPISGHNTLYWYLQNLGQGPELLIRYENEEAVDDSQLPKDRFSAERLKGVDSTLKIQPAELGDSAVYLCASSLDLGSGTDTQYFGPGTRLTVL.

The chain links TRBV5-6 to TRBJ2-4, with a tentative D call TRBD2 (5 bases). The CDR3 is 13 residues long. V lost 0 bases and J lost 8, with 9 bases in between. CDR1 SGHDT and CDR2 YYEEEE come from the germline V gene. This CDR3 reads CASSLVGSDIQYF. In DNA form, the CDR3 reads TGTGCCAGCAGCTTGGTGGGGAGTGACATTCAGTACTTC.

Worth noting for this clone: This sample also contains other DNA sequences that code for the same CDR3. The gene calls are TRBV9 and TRBJ2-7, with 7 bases aligning to TRBD1. The CDR3 covers 15 residues. Per germline, CDR1 SGDLS and CDR2 YYNGEE. After removal of 2 bases from V and 0 bases from J, the junction contained 5 bases not matched to a gene. As DNA, the CDR3 is TGTGCCAGCAGCGTTGGGGACAGATCCTCCTACGAGCAGTACTTC. Translated: CASSVGDRSSYEQYF.

The rearrangement joins TRBV5-1 to TRBJ2-7, with TRBD1 matching 7 bases. V lost 0 bases, J lost 3 bases, and 6 bases stayed unmatched. From germline, CDR1 is SGHRS and CDR2 YFSETQ. The length of the CDR3 is 15 residues. The CDR3, as DNA: TGCGCCAGCAGCTTGGGCGGACAGGTACTCTACGAGCAGTACTTC. Protein sequence: CASSLGGQVLYEQYF.

The chain recombines TRBV11-2 with TRBJ2-1, with D perhaps matching TRBD1 (5 bases). The V and J ends lost 3 bases and 3 bases respectively, with 9 bases between them. CDR3 length: 14 residues. CDR1 and CDR2 (germline): SGHAT, FQNNGV. The CDR3 DNA is TGTGCCAGCAGCTTTTTTCAGGGCTACAATGAGCAGTTCTTC. Its protein product is CASSFFQGYNEQFF.

The chain recombines TRBV19 with TRBJ2-5, with D possibly being TRBD2 (5 bases). The CDR3 has 14 residues. Germline CDR1 reads LNHDA; CDR2 reads SQIVND (reference sequence). V shed 4 bases and J shed 5 bases, with 14 bases lying between them. The CDR3 here is CASSTGPEVETQYF. The CDR3 coding sequence is TGTGCCAGTAGTACAGGTCCGGAGGTGGAGACCCAGTACTTC.

The chain has TRBV6-5 and TRBJ1-1; a possible D gene is TRBD1 (5 bases). The CDR3 totals 12 residues. V was clipped by 5 bases and J by 6 bases, with 10 bases between them. Germline V gene sequence: CDR1 MNHEY, CDR2 SVGAGI. The DNA of the CDR3 is TGTGCCAGCAGTCGGGGGACCGCTGAAGCTTTCTTT. Its protein product is CASSRGTAEAFF.

The rearrangement links TRBV28 to TRBJ2-7; 8 nucleotides match TRBD2. The CDR3 spans 15 residues. Germline V CDR1 and CDR2: MDHEN, SYDVKM. J gave up 1 base and V 2 bases, and 4 bases lay outside the gene matches. In nucleotides, the CDR3 is TGTGCCAGCAGTTTAGCGGGAGGCAGGTCCTACGAGCAGTACTTC. It specifies CASSLAGGRSYEQYF.

The rearrangement joins TRBV7-8 to TRBJ2-7; 12 bases are shared with TRBD2. CDR1 and CDR2 from the germline V gene are SGHVS and FQNEAQ. V trimming: 5 bases; J trimming: 9 bases; junction bases outside the gene matches: 14. The CDR3 spans 16 residues. The CDR3 region is CASSHPGLAGKTGQYF. The CDR3 DNA sequence: TGTGCCAGCAGCCACCCTGGACTAGCGGGGAAAACGGGGCAGTACTTC. The variable domain in full, completed from reference TRBV7-8 and TRBJ2-7, reads GAGVSQSPRYKVAKRGQDVALRCDPISGHVSLFWYQQALGQGPEFLTYFQNEAQLDKSGLPSDRFFAERPEGSVSTLKIQRTQQEDSAVYLCASSHPGLAGKTGQYFGPGTRLTVT.

This clone has just one count. The chain combines TRBV6-1 with TRBJ2-7, with 7 nucleotides matching TRBD1. Trimming at V came to 4 bases and at J to 0 bases, leaving 6 bases not matched to a gene. Germline V gene data show CDR1 as MNHNS and CDR2 as SASEGT. The CDR3 has 15 amino acids. This CDR3 is CASSAQTGSSYEQYF. The CDR3 DNA is TGTGCCAGCAGTGCCCAGACAGGGAGCTCCTACGAGCAGTACTTC.

This chain connects TRBV11-2 to TRBJ2-7; 7 bases line up with TRBD2. The CDR3 is made up of 16 amino acids. Germline CDR1 SGHAT, CDR2 FQNNGV. The ends lost 1 base at V and 3 bases at J; junction bases unmatched: 9. The CDR3 bases are TGTGCCAGCAGCTTAGCGCTCGCGGGAGCTGTCTACGAGCAGTACTTC. Translated: CASSLALAGAVYEQYF.

This clone appeared a single time. The rearrangement links TRBV10-3 to TRBJ1-1, with D possibly matching TRBD1 (6 bases). There are 13 residues in the CDR3. In germline, CDR1 is ENHRY, CDR2 SYGVKD. Trimming stripped 8 bases from V and 1 base from J, with 11 bases between. CDR3 sequence reads: CAIGTRPNTEAFF. The DNA for the CDR3 is TGTGCCATCGGGACACGCCCGAACACTGAAGCTTTCTTT.

The gene calls are TRBV28 and TRBJ1-6, with D possibly being TRBD1 (5 bases). This CDR3 has 15 amino acids. V was clipped by 7 bases and J by 9 bases, with 19 bases between them. Germline V CDR1 and CDR2: MDHEN, SYDVKM. The CDR3 region has the DNA TGTGCCAGCAAAACTGTCAACCCCGGGACTTCACCCCTCCACTTT. It translates to CASKTVNPGTSPLHF.

The chain has TRBV4-1 and TRBJ2-7; 12 positions agree with TRBD2. Germline lookup yields CDR1 MGHRA and CDR2 YSYEKL. V lost 0 bases and J lost 4; bases outside the gene matches: 16. There are 20 residues in the CDR3. CDR3 in amino acids: CASSQDRGLAGGRWKYEQYF. CDR3 DNA: TGCGCCAGCAGCCAAGATAGGGGCCTAGCGGGGGGGCGGTGGAAGTACGAGCAGTACTTC.

The chain carries TRBV10-2 and TRBJ1-1; D might be TRBD1 (5 bases). This CDR3 contains 14 residues. Germline V gene sequence: CDR1 WSHSY, CDR2 SAAADI. V was shortened by 2 bases and J by 1 base, with 8 bases between the two germline ends. The CDR3 DNA reads as TGCGCCAGCAGTGAGGGGGCGCCGAACACTGAAGCTTTCTTT. It yields the protein CASSEGAPNTEAFF.

V usage is TRBV7-2 and J usage is TRBJ2-3, with TRBD2 identical over 12 bases. This CDR3 comprises 17 residues. Trimming cost V 1 base and J 1 base; bases outside gene matches: 3. Germline V lookup: CDR1 SGHTA, CDR2 FQGNSA. The CDR3 coding sequence is TGTGCCAGCAGCTTAGAGTCTAGCGGGAGGGGCACAGATACGCAGTATTTT. Protein sequence: CASSLESSGRGTDTQYF. Full variable domain (outside the CDR3, taken from reference TRBV7-2 and TRBJ2-3): GAGVSQSPSNKVTEKGKDVELRCDPISGHTALYWYRQSLGQGLEFLIYFQGNSAPDKSGLPSDRFSAERTGGSVSTLTIQRTQQEDSAVYLCASSLESSGRGTDTQYFGPGTRLTVL.

This chain links TRBV9 with TRBJ1-3; D remains ambiguous. V lost 7 bases to trimming and J lost 0 bases, with 11 bases between them. Germline lookup yields CDR1 SGDLS and CDR2 YYNGEE. The CDR3 is 14 residues long. CDR3 sequence (DNA): TGTGCCAGCCGCGGAGGTAGCTCTGGAAACACCATATATTTT. It is translated as CASRGGSSGNTIYF.

This clone came up a few times. The chain employs TRBV30 and TRBJ1-1, with a possible D match to TRBD1 (6 bases). Germline V gives CDR1 GTSNPN, CDR2 SVGIG (reference sequence). The V and J ends lost 5 bases and 0 bases respectively, with 10 bases between them. This CDR3 is 13 amino acids long. The CDR3 loop reads CAWGQFMNTEAFF. Here the CDR3 DNA reads TGTGCCTGGGGACAGTTTATGAACACTGAAGCTTTCTTT.

Note on this clone: Other DNA sequences within the sample encode an identical CDR3. This chain joins TRBV5-1 and TRBJ2-3; D ambiguous. Germline V CDR1 and CDR2: SGHRS, YFSETQ. The CDR3 is 13 amino acids. The V gene lost 0 bases and the J gene lost 3 bases, with 5 bases spanning the gap. The CDR3 bases are TGCGCCAGCAGCTTGGAAGGAACAGATACGCAGTATTTT. Translating gives CASSLEGTDTQYF.

V and J are TRBV6-6 and TRBJ2-7; perhaps TRBD1 as D (5 bases). V was pared by 4 bases and J by 4 bases, with 17 bases between. Germline V gene lookup returns CDR1 MNHNY and CDR2 SVGAGI (reference sequence). The CDR3 consists of 15 residues. CDR3 in amino acids: CASSFRVRLAYEQYF. The DNA of the CDR3 is TGTGCCAGCAGTTTCAGGGTCCGATTAGCATACGAGCAGTACTTC.

V is TRBV11-2 and J is TRBJ2-3; no firm D call. The germline V and J ends were trimmed by 3 bases and 2 bases, with 6 bases remaining between them. CDR3 length: 13 residues. Germline V lookup: CDR1 SGHAT, CDR2 FQNNGV. The chain's CDR3 is CASSFFLTDTQYF. The CDR3 nucleotides read TGTGCCAGCAGCTTCTTTCTCACAGATACGCAGTATTTT.